Presented here are 14 T cell receptor beta chains from one specimen sequenced in a study of blood T cells in healthy people across ages. Next came a second PCR, run for about 7 to 12 cycles, which used a sample-barcoded 5' primer along with a J-beta primer mix. TCRdb reanalysed the 5' RACE reads using MiXCR and keeps one entry per CDR3 protein. Among some 1.7 million distinct CDR3 sequences, over 25% were seen once, and the ten largest hold approximately 7.7%. Sequencing was carried out using blood. The receptors stem from a woman in her 30s in good health.

V is TRBV29-1 and J is TRBJ1-2, with D perhaps TRBD1 (5 bases). Trimming removed 0 bases at V and 9 bases at J, with 17 bases between. Germline CDR1 is SQVTM and CDR2 is ANQGSEA. This CDR3 region has 14 residues. CDR3: CSVEDSVYRSSYTF. The CDR3 coding sequence is TGCAGCGTTGAAGACAGCGTTTACAGGAGTAGCTACACCTTC.

This chain joins TRBV18 and TRBJ2-7; D possibly corresponds to TRBD2 (7 bases). Germline CDR1 KGHSH, CDR2 LQKENI. This CDR3 comprises 15 residues. V was cut by 0 bases and J by 2 bases, with 11 bases left in between. CDR3 in DNA: TGTGCCAGCTCACCACCGGGGGGGGCCCCCTACGAGCAGTACTTC. As protein: CASSPPGGAPYEQYF.

J is TRBJ2-7 and V is TRBV20-1, with D maybe TRBD1 (5 bases). The CDR3 extends over 11 amino acids. In germline, CDR1 is DFQATT, CDR2 SNEGSKA (reference sequence). Here the CDR3 reads CGSWGGTEQYF. CDR3 DNA sequence: TGCGGGTCCTGGGGCGGAACCGAGCAGTACTTC.

This sequence joins TRBV19 and TRBJ1-5; no clear D. Germline loops: CDR1 LNHDA, CDR2 SQIVND (reference sequence). Trimming shortened V by 3 bases and J by 1 base, and 7 bases separated the two germline ends. The CDR3 covers 14 residues. CDR3 coding DNA: TGTGCCAGTAGTATGTTCGCAAGCAATCAGCCCCAGCATTTT. This translates into CASSMFASNQPQHF.

The V gene is TRBV20-1, the J gene TRBJ2-3, with 11 positions matching TRBD2. Trimming cost V 2 bases and J 4 bases; bases outside gene matches: 5. The CDR3 has 15 amino acids. Germline V gives CDR1 DFQATT, CDR2 SNEGSKA (reference sequence). This CDR3 reads CSARKTSGSSDTQYF. The CDR3, as DNA: TGCAGTGCTAGAAAAACTAGCGGGAGTTCAGATACGCAGTATTTT.

This chain joins TRBV15 and TRBJ2-6, with TRBD1 matching 8 bases. After removal of 2 bases from V and 4 bases from J, the junction contained 7 bases not matched to a gene. Per germline, CDR1 LNHNV and CDR2 YYDKDF (reference sequence). This CDR3 spans 17 amino acids. CDR3 bases: TGTGCCACCAGCAGACGACAGGGGCTTGGAGGGGCCAACGTCCTGACTTTC. Residues: CATSRRQGLGGANVLTF.

The rearrangement uses TRBV5-1 and TRBJ1-1; 7 nucleotides align to TRBD1. The CDR3 loop spans 16 amino acids. The V gene's germline CDR1 is SGHRS and CDR2 YFSETQ. V shed 3 bases and J 4 bases; nucleotides not matched to a gene: 12. CDR3 loop: CASSSKTGRAGTEAFF. The CDR3 nucleotides read TGCGCCAGCAGCTCTAAGACAGGGAGGGCCGGCACTGAAGCTTTCTTT.

In regard to this clonotype: Possible read error: a much larger clone is one base away. The V call is TRBV14, the J call TRBJ2-7; D not certain. The CDR3 runs 9 residues. V was clipped by 8 bases and J by 3 bases, with 2 bases between them. Germline CDR1 reads SGHDN; CDR2 reads FVKESK. CDR3 sequence (DNA): TGTGCCAGCTGCTACGAGCAGTACTTC. It encodes CASCYEQYF.

The gene calls are TRBV12-3 or TRBV12-4 and TRBJ2-3, with 11 bases identical to TRBD2. This CDR3 has 15 amino acids. J gave up 4 bases and V 7 bases, and 7 bases lay outside the gene matches. CDR3 in amino acids: CASTVAGGRSDTQYF. CDR3 nucleotides: TGTGCCAGCACCGTAGCGGGGGGGCGGTCAGATACGCAGTATTTT.

This chain links TRBV29-1 with TRBJ1-1; D not resolved. Germline V lookup: CDR1 SQVTM, CDR2 ANQGSEA. The germline V and J ends were trimmed by 6 bases and 4 bases, with 9 bases remaining between them. CDR3 length: 11 residues. The CDR3 DNA reads TGCAGCGTACTTTATAGCACTGAAGCTTTCTTT. Amino acids: CSVLYSTEAFF.

The chain links TRBV28 to TRBJ1-1, with a tentative D call TRBD1 (5 bases). Trimming cost V 8 bases and J 2 bases, with 15 bases left between them. From germline, CDR1 is MDHEN and CDR2 SYDVKM. This CDR3 is built from 14 residues. CDR3 DNA sequence: TGTGCCAGCCCCCCGGTAGGGGCCAACACTGAAGCTTTCTTT. This sequence encodes CASPPVGANTEAFF.

The V and J genes are TRBV5-1 and TRBJ2-3, with D unresolved. The CDR3 has 13 amino acids. The germline gives CDR1 SGHRS, CDR2 YFSETQ. The V gene lost 0 bases and the J gene lost 6 bases, with 8 bases spanning the gap. The CDR3 reads CASSLAPQDTQYF. The DNA for the CDR3 is TGCGCCAGCAGCTTGGCCCCACAGGATACGCAGTATTTT.

This chain uses TRBV5-1 with TRBJ1-2; the match to TRBD1 covers 8 bases. V trimming: 5 bases; J trimming: 8 bases; junction bases outside the gene matches: 14. This CDR3 spans 15 amino acids. Per germline, CDR1 SGHRS and CDR2 YFSETQ. The CDR3 DNA sequence: TGCGCCAGCAGTCCGGGACAGGACATCCCGGCCGGCTACACCTTC. Amino acids: CASSPGQDIPAGYTF.

Notes on this clonotype: With a much larger clone just one base away, this may be a read error. The V gene is TRBV11-2, the J gene TRBJ2-5; TRBD1 aligns across 8 bases. Germline trimming cut 0 bases from V and 11 bases from J; bases unmatched to any gene: 14. The CDR3 loop spans 16 amino acids. CDR1 and CDR2 from the germline V gene are SGHAT and FQNNGV. The CDR3 DNA sequence: TGTGCCAGCAGCTTAGATCAGGGGGCTTCTTTGAATGAGCAGTACTTC. Its translation: CASSLDQGASLNEQYF.